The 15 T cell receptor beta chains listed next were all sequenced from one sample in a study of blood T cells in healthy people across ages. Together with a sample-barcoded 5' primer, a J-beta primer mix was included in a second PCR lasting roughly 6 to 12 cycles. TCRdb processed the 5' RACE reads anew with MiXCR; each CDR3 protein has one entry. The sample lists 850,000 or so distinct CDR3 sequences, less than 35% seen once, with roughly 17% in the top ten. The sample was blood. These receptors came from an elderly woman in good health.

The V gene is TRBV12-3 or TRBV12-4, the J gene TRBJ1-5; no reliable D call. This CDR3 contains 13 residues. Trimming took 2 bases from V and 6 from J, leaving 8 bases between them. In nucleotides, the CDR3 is TGTGCCAGCAGTTTAATTTGGGGTCAGCCCCAGCATTTT. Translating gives CASSLIWGQPQHF.

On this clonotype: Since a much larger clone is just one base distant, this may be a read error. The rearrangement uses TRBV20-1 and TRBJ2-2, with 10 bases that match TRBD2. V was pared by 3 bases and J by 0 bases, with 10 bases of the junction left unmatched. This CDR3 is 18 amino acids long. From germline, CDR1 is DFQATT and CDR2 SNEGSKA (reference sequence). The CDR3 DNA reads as TGCAGTGCTAGTAGGTCTTGGACTAGCGGTACGAACACCGGGGAGCTGTTTTTT. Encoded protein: CSASRSWTSGTNTGELFF.

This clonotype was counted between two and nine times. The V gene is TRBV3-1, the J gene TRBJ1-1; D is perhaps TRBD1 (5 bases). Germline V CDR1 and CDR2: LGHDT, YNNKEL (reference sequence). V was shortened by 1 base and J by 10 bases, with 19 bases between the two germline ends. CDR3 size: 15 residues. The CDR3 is CASSQGLQDRRGAFF. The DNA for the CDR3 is TGTGCCAGCAGCCAAGGTCTACAGGACCGGAGGGGAGCTTTCTTT.

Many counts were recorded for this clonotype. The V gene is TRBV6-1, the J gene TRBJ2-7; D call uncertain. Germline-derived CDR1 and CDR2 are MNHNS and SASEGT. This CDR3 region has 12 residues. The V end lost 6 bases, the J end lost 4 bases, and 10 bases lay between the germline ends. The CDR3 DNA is TGTGCCAGCAGGGTGGGGAAGTACGAGCAGTACTTC. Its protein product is CASRVGKYEQYF.

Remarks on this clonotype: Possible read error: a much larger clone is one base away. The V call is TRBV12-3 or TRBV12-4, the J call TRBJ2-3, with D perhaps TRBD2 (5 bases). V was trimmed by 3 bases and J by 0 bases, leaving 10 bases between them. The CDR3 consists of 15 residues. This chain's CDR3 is CASSFRRVSTDTQYF. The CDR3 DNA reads TGTGCCAGCAGTTTCAGGCGGGTCAGCACAGATACGCAGTATTTT.

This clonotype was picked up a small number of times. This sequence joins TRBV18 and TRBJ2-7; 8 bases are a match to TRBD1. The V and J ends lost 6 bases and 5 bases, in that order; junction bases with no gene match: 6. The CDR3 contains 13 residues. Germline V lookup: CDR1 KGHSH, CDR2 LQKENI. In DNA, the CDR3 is TGTGCCAGCTCCTTGACGACAGGGGACGAGCAGTACTTC. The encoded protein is CASSLTTGDEQYF.

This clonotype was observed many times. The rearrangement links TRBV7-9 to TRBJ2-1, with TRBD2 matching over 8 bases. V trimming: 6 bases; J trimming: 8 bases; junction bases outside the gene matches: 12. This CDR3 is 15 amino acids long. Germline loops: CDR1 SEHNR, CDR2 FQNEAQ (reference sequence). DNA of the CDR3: TGTGCCAGCAGGGGCTCCGGGACTAGTTTCGATGAGCAGTTCTTC. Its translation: CASRGSGTSFDEQFF.

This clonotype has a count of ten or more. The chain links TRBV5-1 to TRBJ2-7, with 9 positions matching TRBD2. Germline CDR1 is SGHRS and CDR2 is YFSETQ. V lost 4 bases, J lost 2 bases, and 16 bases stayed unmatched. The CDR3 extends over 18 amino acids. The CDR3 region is CASSMEGKRGAEPYEQYF. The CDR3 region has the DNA TGCGCCAGCAGCATGGAGGGGAAGCGGGGGGCCGAACCCTACGAGCAGTACTTC.

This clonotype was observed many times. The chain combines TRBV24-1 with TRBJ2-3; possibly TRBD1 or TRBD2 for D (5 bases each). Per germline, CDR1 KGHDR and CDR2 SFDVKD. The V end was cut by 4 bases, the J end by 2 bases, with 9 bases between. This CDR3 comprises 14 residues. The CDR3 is CATSEAGTTDTQYF. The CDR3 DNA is TGTGCCACCAGTGAGGCCGGGACCACAGATACGCAGTATTTT.

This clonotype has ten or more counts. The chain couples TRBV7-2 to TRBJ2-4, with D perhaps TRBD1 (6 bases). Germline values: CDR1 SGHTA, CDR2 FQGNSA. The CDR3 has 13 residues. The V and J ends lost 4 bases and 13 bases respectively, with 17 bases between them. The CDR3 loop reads CASSYTGSIPQYF. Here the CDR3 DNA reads TGTGCCAGCAGCTACACAGGGTCCATCCCGCAGTACTTC.

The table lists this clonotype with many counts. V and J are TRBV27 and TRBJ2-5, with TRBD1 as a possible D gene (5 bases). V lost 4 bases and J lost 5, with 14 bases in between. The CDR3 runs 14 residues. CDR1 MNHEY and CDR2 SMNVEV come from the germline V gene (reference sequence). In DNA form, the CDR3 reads TGTGCCAGCAGTTCCTCCTTGGACACGGAGACCCAGTACTTC. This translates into CASSSSLDTETQYF.

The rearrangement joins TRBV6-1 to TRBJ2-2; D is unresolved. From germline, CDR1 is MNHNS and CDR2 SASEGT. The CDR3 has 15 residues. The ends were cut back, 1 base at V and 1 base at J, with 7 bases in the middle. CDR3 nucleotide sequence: TGTGCCAGCAGTGAAGTGGCAGGGAACACCGGGGAGCTGTTTTTT. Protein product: CASSEVAGNTGELFF.

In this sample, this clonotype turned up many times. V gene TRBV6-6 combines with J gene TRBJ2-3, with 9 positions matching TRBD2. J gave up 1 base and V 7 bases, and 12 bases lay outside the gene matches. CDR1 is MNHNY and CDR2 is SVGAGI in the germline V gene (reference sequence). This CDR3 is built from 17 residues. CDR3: CASIRTPSSGGTDTQYF. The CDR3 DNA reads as TGTGCCAGCATTAGAACCCCCTCTAGCGGGGGCACAGATACGCAGTATTTT.

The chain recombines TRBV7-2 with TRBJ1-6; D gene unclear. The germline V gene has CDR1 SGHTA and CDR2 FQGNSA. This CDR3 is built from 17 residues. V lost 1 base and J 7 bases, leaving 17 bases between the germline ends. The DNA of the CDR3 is TGTGCCAGCAGCTTAGAATCCTTTGGCACGGGCAATTCACCCCTCCACTTT. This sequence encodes CASSLESFGTGNSPLHF.

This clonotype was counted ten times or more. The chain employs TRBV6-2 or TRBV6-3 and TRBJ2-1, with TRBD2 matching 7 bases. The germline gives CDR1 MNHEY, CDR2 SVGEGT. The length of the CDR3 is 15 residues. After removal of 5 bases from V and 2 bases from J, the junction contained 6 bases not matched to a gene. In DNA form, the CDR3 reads TGTGCCAGCAGTAGGGGAGGGACTCCCTACAATGAGCAGTTCTTC. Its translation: CASSRGGTPYNEQFF.